This T cell receptor beta chain appears in the sequencing data of a study of blood T cell repertoires in COVID-19. As for the study in general: COVID-19 samples from acute and convalescent phases originated in the United States, Italy and Spain. T cells, B-cell-depleted T cells, or PBMCs supplied cDNA or gDNA.

The method was immunoSEQ multiplex PCR; TCRdb's version includes in-frame clones alone and lacks a portion of them. The sample lists some 150,000 clones, approximately 87% occurring once. CDR3 length: 15 residues. Looked up from germline, CDR1 is LGHDT and CDR2 is YNNKEL (reference sequence). V lost 5 bases and J lost 2; bases outside the gene matches: 4. The specimen sequenced was peripheral blood. The chain combines TRBV3-1 (or the pseudogene TRBV3-2) with TRBJ1-2; TRBD1 aligns across 11 bases. This receptor was identified in a man aged 18 to 30 with active or convalescent COVID-19. The CDR3 region is CASSLGTGGNYGYTF. CDR3 sequence (DNA): TGTGCCAGCAGCTTAGGGACAGGGGGAAACTATGGCTACACCTTC.